Sequencing of this TCR beta chain was carried out in a study of cytomegalovirus exposure and HLA in healthy donors. Study background: Around 180 million T cells yielded around 120 million unique TCR beta sequences in earlier analysis.

Overall study results and limits: The study dropped some indistinguishable V segments, TRBV6-2 and TRBV6-3 among them.

A note on this clone: Its target is unknown.

Amplification used 60 Vbeta primers and 13 Jbeta primers. Method: immunoSEQ multiplex PCR; TCRdb's copy keeps in-frame clones and lacks some. The data contain around 150,000 clones, roughly 80% of them singletons. Trimming pared 2 bases from V and 6 bases from J, leaving 7 bases between. This CDR3 region has 12 residues. The germline CDR1 and CDR2 sequences are MNHEY and SVGAGI. Sequenced sample: PBMCs. J is TRBJ2-5 and V is TRBV6-5, with D tentatively TRBD2 (5 bases). The clonotype originates from a man aged 30 to 45 in good health and CMV-seropositive. CDR3 DNA: TGTGCCAGCAGTTACACGGGAAAGACCCAGTACTTC. This translates into CASSYTGKTQYF.